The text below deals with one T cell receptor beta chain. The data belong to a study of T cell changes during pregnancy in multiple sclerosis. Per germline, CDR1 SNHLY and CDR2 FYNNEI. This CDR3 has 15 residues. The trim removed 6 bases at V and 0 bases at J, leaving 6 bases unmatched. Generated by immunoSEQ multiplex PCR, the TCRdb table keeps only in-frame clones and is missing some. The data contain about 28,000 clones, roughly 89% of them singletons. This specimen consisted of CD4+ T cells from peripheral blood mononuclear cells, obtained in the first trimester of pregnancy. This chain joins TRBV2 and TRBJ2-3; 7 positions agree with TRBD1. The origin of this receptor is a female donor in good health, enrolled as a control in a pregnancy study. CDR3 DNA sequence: TGTGCCAGCAGCCGACAGGGCTCTAGCACAGATACGCAGTATTTT. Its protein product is CASSRQGSSTDTQYF. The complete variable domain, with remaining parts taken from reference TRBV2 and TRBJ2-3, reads EPEVTQTPSHQVTQMGQEVILRCVPISNHLYFYWYRQILGQKVEFLVSFYNNEISEKSEIFDDQFSVERPDGSNFTLKIRSTKLEDSAMYFCASSRQGSSTDTQYFGPGTRLTVL.